Each of the 18 T cell receptor beta chains below was sequenced from the same sample in a study of cytomegalovirus exposure and HLA in healthy donors. PCR employed 60 Vbeta and 13 Jbeta primers. The data were produced by immunoSEQ multiplex PCR, yet TCRdb's version contains in-frame clones alone and is incomplete. The profile covers 200,000 to 250,000 clones, with roughly 79% appearing a single time and around 1.8% taken by the ten largest. The sequencing input was PBMCs. The origin of the receptors is a man aged 18 to 35 in good health and CMV-seronegative.

V and J are TRBV6-5 and TRBJ1-3; unclear D gene. The CDR3 runs to 16 residues. V gave up 2 bases and J gave up 0 bases, with 11 bases separating them. Germline V gives CDR1 MNHEY, CDR2 SVGAGI. In DNA, the CDR3 is TGTGCCAGCAGTTACGCTAGGTCTTCCTCTGGAAACACCATATATTTT. This sequence encodes CASSYARSSSGNTIYF.

The count of this clone is one. The rearrangement joins TRBV6-5 to TRBJ1-6; TRBD1 might be the D (5 bases). V gave up 0 bases and J gave up 7 bases, with 13 bases separating them. The CDR3 runs 16 residues. The germline V gene encodes CDR1 MNHEY and CDR2 SVGAGI. The CDR3 nucleotides are TGTGCCAGCAGTTACTCGCCAGGGAGGAAAAATTCACCCCTCCACTTT. It codes for CASSYSPGRKNSPLHF.

J is TRBJ2-1 and V is TRBV5-6, with TRBD1 matching over 7 bases. CDR1 is SGHDT, CDR2 YYEEEE, per germline. The CDR3 is made up of 15 amino acids. The V and J ends lost 3 bases and 6 bases, in that order; junction bases with no gene match: 9. CDR3 coding DNA: TGTGCCAGCAGCTCTACAGGGGTGGATGGCAATGAGCAGTTCTTC. This encodes CASSSTGVDGNEQFF.

V is TRBV19 and J is TRBJ2-4; D uncertain. The length of the CDR3 is 13 residues. Per germline, CDR1 LNHDA and CDR2 SQIVND (reference sequence). V was shortened by 5 bases and J by 0 bases, with 5 bases between the two germline ends. In DNA, the CDR3 is TGTGCCAGTAGTGAACTAGCCAAAAACATTCAGTACTTC. It yields the protein CASSELAKNIQYF.

The gene calls are TRBV30 and TRBJ1-5; D might be TRBD1 (6 bases). The germline gives CDR1 GTSNPN, CDR2 SVGIG (reference sequence). The CDR3 covers 12 residues. V was pared by 3 bases and J by 7 bases, with 10 bases between. The CDR3: CAWSPRGQPQHF. The CDR3 coding sequence is TGTGCCTGGAGCCCCAGGGGCCAGCCCCAGCATTTT.

The chain is built from TRBV6-5 and TRBJ2-3, with D possibly TRBD2 on 6 matching bases. This CDR3 is 14 amino acids long. Trimming removed 0 bases at V and 4 bases at J, with 8 bases between. The germline CDR1 and CDR2 sequences are MNHEY and SVGAGI. In DNA, the CDR3 is TGTGCCAGCAGTTACTCCGGGAGAGCAGATACGCAGTATTTT. It specifies CASSYSGRADTQYF.

The chain joins TRBV28 to TRBJ2-5; D is unresolved. Germline V lookup: CDR1 MDHEN, CDR2 SYDVKM. V was shortened by 10 bases and J by 2 bases, with 17 bases between the two germline ends. This CDR3 is built from 14 residues. The CDR3 DNA sequence: TGTGCCACCCTGGAGTCCATCAAACAAGAGACCCAGTACTTC. Protein: CATLESIKQETQYF.

A word on this clone: This sample includes further DNA sequences coding for the same CDR3. CDR3 bases: TGCGCCAGCAGCCTAGGACAGAATAGCAATCAGCCCCAGCATTTT. It is translated as CASSLGQNSNQPQHF. The chain combines TRBV5-1 with TRBJ1-5; D possibly corresponds to TRBD1 (6 bases). The germline V gene has CDR1 SGHRS and CDR2 YFSETQ. The CDR3 contains 15 residues. The V end lost 4 bases, the J end lost 0 bases, and 11 bases lay between the germline ends.

The genes are TRBV13 and TRBJ2-2; D call uncertain. Per the germline V gene, CDR1 is PRHDT and CDR2 is FYEKMQ (reference sequence). The CDR3 runs to 15 residues. Trimming pared 0 bases from V and 6 bases from J, leaving 11 bases between. In DNA form, the CDR3 reads TGTGCCAGCAGCTTAGGCAGGCCCCTCCCCGGGGAGCTGTTTTTT. Translated, it gives CASSLGRPLPGELFF.

The chain employs TRBV10-3 and TRBJ1-2, with D tentatively TRBD1 (6 bases). This CDR3 comprises 15 residues. CDR1 and CDR2 (germline): ENHRY, SYGVKD. Trimming stripped 3 bases from V and 2 bases from J, with 13 bases between. The CDR3 spells CAISDTGKFNYGYTF. CDR3 in DNA: TGTGCCATCAGTGATACAGGGAAATTCAACTATGGCTACACCTTC.

The rearrangement joins TRBV5-1 to TRBJ2-7; 8 positions agree with TRBD2. The CDR3 is 15 amino acids. The J segment lost 8 bases and the V segment lost 7 bases, leaving 17 bases of the junction unmatched. Germline V gives CDR1 SGHRS, CDR2 YFSETQ. CDR3 loop: CASSKGSGEPGKQYF. The CDR3, as DNA: TGCGCCAGCTCTAAAGGTAGCGGGGAGCCGGGAAAGCAGTACTTC.

This clone has more than one count but fewer than ten. The V gene is TRBV4-3, the J gene TRBJ1-3; D is uncertain. The germline gives CDR1 LGHNA, CDR2 YSLEER. The germline V and J ends were trimmed by 0 bases and 4 bases, with 10 bases remaining between them. The CDR3 is 15 amino acids. The CDR3 loop is CASSQDRGTGNTIYF. The DNA for the CDR3 is TGCGCCAGCAGCCAAGATCGGGGTACCGGAAACACCATATATTTT.

The chain is built from TRBV29-1 and TRBJ2-2; D is perhaps TRBD1 (5 bases). Germline V CDR1 and CDR2: SQVTM, ANQGSEA. There are 14 residues in the CDR3. Trimming removed 7 bases from V and 5 bases from J, with 17 bases in between. As DNA, the CDR3 is TGCAGCGCTAGGCCCCAGGGAAAAACCGGGGAGCTGTTTTTT. It codes for CSARPQGKTGELFF.

Only one count was recorded for this clone. Sequence at one end of the junction differs from germline and may be a read error. V is TRBV7-7 and J is TRBJ2-1, with 8 bases that match TRBD2. The CDR3 covers 13 residues. Germline V gene sequence: CDR1 SSHAT, CDR2 FNYEAQ (reference sequence). The CDR3 spells CASSIGGVNEQFF. As DNA, the CDR3 is TGTGCTAGCAGCATCGGGGGGGTCAATGAGCAGTTCTTC.

The chain couples TRBV14 to TRBJ2-5, with TRBD2 matching over 11 bases. In germline, CDR1 is SGHDN, CDR2 FVKESK. V was clipped by 3 bases and J by 5 bases; unmatched bases: 5. This CDR3 is 15 amino acids long. The CDR3 protein is CASSHMTSGIETQYF. The CDR3 bases are TGTGCCAGCAGCCATATGACTAGCGGGATTGAGACCCAGTACTTC.

This clone was recorded only once. V gene TRBV7-6 combines with J gene TRBJ2-6, with D possibly being TRBD1 (6 bases). The V end was cut by 2 bases, the J end by 0 bases, with 11 bases between. CDR1 is SGHVS, CDR2 FNYEAQ, per germline. The CDR3 length is 17 residues. CDR3 protein: CASSLSQGNSGANVLTF. The DNA of the CDR3 is TGTGCCAGCAGCTTAAGTCAGGGGAACTCTGGGGCCAACGTCCTGACTTTC.

The V and J genes are TRBV12-5 and TRBJ2-3, with D possibly being TRBD2 (5 bases). The germline CDR1 and CDR2 sequences are LGHNT and FRNRAP. The V end was cut by 0 bases, the J end by 3 bases, with 13 bases between. This CDR3 comprises 16 residues. In DNA, the CDR3 is TGTGCTAGTGGTTTGGTAATTTCTACGGGGACAGATACGCAGTATTTT. This gives the protein CASGLVISTGTDTQYF. Looking up the rest from reference TRBV12-5 and TRBJ2-3 gives the full variable domain: DARVTQTPRHKVTEMGQEVTMRCQPILGHNTVFWYRQTMMQGLELLAYFRNRAPLDDSGMPKDRFSAEMPDATLATLKIQPSEPRDSAVYFCASGLVISTGTDTQYFGPGTRLTVL.

Comments on this clone: This sample includes further DNA sequences coding for the same CDR3. The J gene is TRBJ2-2, the V gene TRBV5-1; D is unclear. Germline CDR1 is SGHRS and CDR2 is YFSETQ. This CDR3 has 13 amino acids. V gave up 2 bases and J gave up 5 bases, with 7 bases separating them. CDR3 protein: CASSLRVTGELFF. In DNA, the CDR3 is TGCGCCAGCAGCTTACGCGTTACCGGGGAGCTGTTTTTT.